The 32 T cell receptor beta chains below were found in one sample sequenced in a study of shared clonotypes between healthy human individuals. Method: immunoSEQ multiplex PCR; TCRdb's copy keeps in-frame clones and lacks some. Of millions of clones detected, more than 80% appear once; the ten largest clones hold 0.35% to 0.5%. The material sequenced was naive CD4+ T cells from PBMCs. This sample's subset: CD45RA+ positively selected. The receptors were sampled from a man younger than 35 in good health. Some clones in this sample may be carry-over from other donors' samples.

This clone was recorded only once. The V call is TRBV19, the J call TRBJ2-5; 7 bases align to TRBD2. With 2 bases clipped from V and 2 bases from J, the junction kept 11 bases outside the gene matches. Germline V lookup: CDR1 LNHDA, CDR2 SQIVND (reference sequence). This CDR3 has 17 amino acids. The CDR3 protein is CASSINLPSGPQETQYF. In nucleotides, the CDR3 is TGTGCCAGTAGTATAAATTTGCCTAGCGGACCTCAAGAGACCCAGTACTTC. Variable domain in full (rest from reference TRBV19 and TRBJ2-5): DGGITQSPKYLFRKEGQNVTLSCEQNLNHDAMYWYRQDPGQGLRLIYYSQIVNDFQKGDIAEGYSVSREKKESFPLTVTSAQKNPTAFYLCASSINLPSGPQETQYFGPGTRLLVL.

V usage is TRBV21-1 and J usage is TRBJ2-5; the listed D gene, TRBD2, was not tested against the DNA. TRBV21-1 counts as a pseudogene. The CDR3 totals 14 residues. The CDR3 here is CASRFPRGEETQYF. In DNA form, the CDR3 reads TGTGCCAGCAGGTTCCCTCGGGGGGAAGAGACCCAGTACTTC.

A single count supports this clone. The chain is built from TRBV2 and TRBJ2-2; maybe TRBD1 (6 bases). The CDR3 consists of 13 residues. Germline V gene sequence: CDR1 SNHLY, CDR2 FYNNEI. V gave up 8 bases and J gave up 1 base, with 8 bases separating them. DNA for the CDR3: TGTGCCAGCCGCAGGGGGAACACCGGGGAGCTGTTTTTT. This translates into CASRRGNTGELFF. Full variable domain (outside the CDR3, taken from reference TRBV2 and TRBJ2-2): EPEVTQTPSHQVTQMGQEVILRCVPISNHLYFYWYRQILGQKVEFLVSFYNNEISEKSEIFDDQFSVERPDGSNFTLKIRSTKLEDSAMYFCASRRGNTGELFFGEGSRLTVL.

The rearrangement joins TRBV7-2 to TRBJ2-4, with TRBD1 as a possible D gene (6 bases). The CDR3 has 12 amino acids. Germline lookup yields CDR1 SGHTA and CDR2 FQGNSA. V lost 5 bases, J lost 9 bases, and 11 bases lay in between. CDR3 DNA: TGTGCCAGCAGCCCCAGGGGTAGCATTCAGTACTTC. This translates into CASSPRGSIQYF.

This clone turned up a few times. The rearrangement joins TRBV28 to TRBJ1-2, with unresolved D. V was cut by 8 bases and J by 6 bases, with 10 bases left in between. This CDR3 is 11 amino acids long. CDR1 is MDHEN and CDR2 is SYDVKM in the germline V gene. The CDR3 spells CASAQMDGYTF. CDR3 bases: TGTGCCAGCGCGCAAATGGATGGCTACACCTTC.

The chain recombines TRBV28 with TRBJ1-1; D is ambiguous. V lost 6 bases and J 5 bases, leaving 13 bases between the germline ends. This CDR3 comprises 13 residues. Germline V gene lookup returns CDR1 MDHEN and CDR2 SYDVKM. The CDR3 coding sequence is TGTGCCAGCAGCCTCGACCCGAATACTGAAGCTTTCTTT. This encodes CASSLDPNTEAFF.

The rearrangement joins TRBV28 to TRBJ1-2; no clear D gene. Trimming removed 4 bases from V and 3 bases from J, with 9 bases in between. CDR1 is MDHEN, CDR2 SYDVKM, per germline. The CDR3 loop spans 13 amino acids. CDR3: CASSSAGYYGYTF. CDR3 DNA: TGTGCCAGCAGTTCGGCCGGATACTATGGCTACACCTTC.

The V call is TRBV11-2, the J call TRBJ2-7, with D possibly TRBD2 on 5 matching bases. V was trimmed by 5 bases and J by 1 base, leaving 9 bases between them. This CDR3 contains 13 residues. Germline values: CDR1 SGHAT, CDR2 FQNNGV. DNA for the CDR3: TGTGCCAGCAGCACTGACTATTCCTACGAGCAGTACTTC. Its translation: CASSTDYSYEQYF.

The V and J genes are TRBV7-3 and TRBJ2-7; unclear D gene. Germline V CDR1 and CDR2: SGHTA, FQGTGA. There are 13 residues in the CDR3. V was clipped by 5 bases and J by 6 bases, with 14 bases between them. As DNA, the CDR3 is TGTGCCAGCAGCCGCACCCGACAATCCGAGCAGTACTTC. Amino acid sequence: CASSRTRQSEQYF.

CDR3 residues: CASSPPGLAGVGAKNIQYF. CDR3 coding DNA: TGTGCCAGCTCACCACCGGGACTAGCGGGAGTCGGGGCCAAAAACATTCAGTACTTC. The V and J genes are TRBV18 and TRBJ2-4, with 14 bases aligning to TRBD2. CDR1 KGHSH and CDR2 LQKENI come from the germline V gene. The CDR3 totals 19 residues. V shed 0 bases, J shed 1 base, and the junction held 5 bases outside the gene matches.

This clone was picked up one time. The chain carries TRBV28 and TRBJ1-2; no definite D call. Germline loops: CDR1 MDHEN, CDR2 SYDVKM. V was pared by 6 bases and J by 8 bases, with 16 bases between. CDR3 length: 13 amino acids. For the CDR3, the DNA is TGTGCCAGCAGCTTTCCCGGAATCGGGGGCTACACCTTC. It yields the protein CASSFPGIGGYTF.

The chain has TRBV5-4 and TRBJ1-2, with D maybe TRBD1 (5 bases). The CDR3 runs to 14 residues. The germline CDR1 and CDR2 sequences are SGHNT and YYREEE (reference sequence). V lost 1 base, J lost 6 bases, and 13 bases lay in between. CDR3 sequence: CASSLPPGMNGYTF. CDR3 DNA sequence: TGTGCCAGCAGCTTGCCCCCAGGGATGAATGGCTACACCTTC.

For the CDR3, the DNA is TGTGCCAGCAGTTCATCCGGGAGCCGAACTAATCAGCCCCAGCATTTT. Translation gives CASSSSGSRTNQPQHF. The chain carries TRBV27 and TRBJ1-5; D remains ambiguous. CDR3 size: 16 residues. V was clipped by 4 bases and J by 4 bases, with 17 bases between them. CDR1 and CDR2 from the germline V gene are MNHEY and SMNVEV (reference sequence).

V and J are TRBV28 and TRBJ1-1, with D uncertain. The V and J ends lost 3 bases and 0 bases respectively, with 14 bases between them. From germline, CDR1 is MDHEN and CDR2 SYDVKM. The CDR3 has 16 amino acids. The CDR3 DNA is TGTGCCAGCAGTTTGGGAAGGAGGCTTCTGAACACTGAAGCTTTCTTT. This translates into CASSLGRRLLNTEAFF.

V gene TRBV19 combines with J gene TRBJ2-5, with no clear D. The CDR3 has 13 amino acids. The germline V gene has CDR1 LNHDA and CDR2 SQIVND (reference sequence). With 9 bases removed from V and 5 bases from J, the gap between germline ends came to 16 bases. The CDR3 protein is CASRPDTKETQYF. CDR3 in DNA: TGTGCCAGCAGACCCGACACCAAGGAGACCCAGTACTTC.

This sequence joins TRBV18 and TRBJ2-7, with 7 bases fitting TRBD1. Germline assignment: CDR1 KGHSH and CDR2 LQKENI. With 4 bases clipped from V and 4 bases from J, the junction kept 7 bases outside the gene matches. This CDR3 has 14 residues. In DNA form, the CDR3 reads TGTGCCAGCTCACAAGGGACAGCCGAATACGAGCAGTACTTC. Its translation: CASSQGTAEYEQYF.

The rearrangement links TRBV6-1 to TRBJ2-7, with D possibly matching TRBD2 (5 bases). Trimming cost V 7 bases and J 2 bases, with 9 bases left between them. The CDR3 is 12 amino acids. Germline V lookup: CDR1 MNHNS, CDR2 SASEGT. The CDR3 DNA reads TGTGCCAGCACGGGGATCGCCTACGAGCAGTACTTC. Amino acids: CASTGIAYEQYF.

The chain joins TRBV7-8 to TRBJ1-2; D possibly corresponds to TRBD1 (6 bases). Germline values: CDR1 SGHVS, CDR2 FQNEAQ. The CDR3 covers 21 residues. V was shortened by 0 bases and J by 0 bases, with 26 bases between the two germline ends. CDR3 DNA sequence: TGTGCCAGCAGCTTAGCCCACTTTAGGGGGGGACCAACCCTTACTAACTATGGCTACACCTTC. This translates into CASSLAHFRGGPTLTNYGYTF.

With respect to this clone: Other DNA sequences from this sample encode an identical CDR3 as well. The chain recombines TRBV7-8 with TRBJ1-5; D not resolved. The germline gives CDR1 SGHVS, CDR2 FQNEAQ. Between the trimmed V and J ends, which lost 2 bases and 0 bases, there was a span of 8 bases. The CDR3 runs to 15 residues. As DNA, the CDR3 is TGTGCCAGCAGCTTACTAACAGCTAGCAATCAGCCCCAGCATTTT. Translation gives CASSLLTASNQPQHF.

As regards this clone: The same CDR3 can be traced to other DNA sequences in this sample. The chain carries TRBV29-1 and TRBJ2-5; D is uncertain. Trimming removed 4 bases at V and 3 bases at J, with 9 bases between. Per the germline V gene, CDR1 is SQVTM and CDR2 is ANQGSEA. This CDR3 has 12 residues. In DNA, the CDR3 is TGCAGCGTTGTGTCTGGAGAAGAGACCCAGTACTTC. As protein: CSVVSGEETQYF.

This chain connects TRBV6-5 to TRBJ2-5, with TRBD2 matching 7 bases. Gene TRBJ2-7 matches the end of the DNA better, so the J call may be wrong. This CDR3 is built from 13 residues. Germline V gene data show CDR1 as MNHEY and CDR2 as SVGAGI. The DNA of the CDR3 is TGTGCCAGCGGAACTAGCGACTCCTACGAGCAGTACTTC. Its protein product is CASGTSDSYEQYF.

The chain couples TRBV7-3 to TRBJ2-5; D unclear. CDR1 is SGHTA, CDR2 FQGTGA, per germline. The CDR3 extends over 13 amino acids. The V end was cut by 4 bases, the J end by 4 bases, with 10 bases between. CDR3 in amino acids: CASSSWTGETQYF. The CDR3 DNA follows: TGTGCCAGCAGCTCATGGACGGGAGAGACCCAGTACTTC.

V is TRBV2 and J is TRBJ2-3; D possibly corresponds to TRBD1 (5 bases). CDR3 length equals 15 residues. The germline V gene encodes CDR1 SNHLY and CDR2 FYNNEI. V lost 5 bases and J lost 4, with 16 bases in between. The CDR3 spells CASSHDQGRADTQYF. DNA of the CDR3: TGTGCCAGCAGTCATGATCAGGGTCGTGCAGATACGCAGTATTTT. Variable domain in full (rest from reference TRBV2 and TRBJ2-3): EPEVTQTPSHQVTQMGQEVILRCVPISNHLYFYWYRQILGQKVEFLVSFYNNEISEKSEIFDDQFSVERPDGSNFTLKIRSTKLEDSAMYFCASSHDQGRADTQYFGPGTRLTVL.

The chain couples TRBV4-2 to TRBJ2-3; D possibly uses TRBD1 or TRBD2 (5 bases each). The germline gives CDR1 LGHNA, CDR2 YNFKEQ. This CDR3 region has 15 residues. V lost 1 base and J lost 0, with 8 bases in between. The DNA for the CDR3 is TGTGCCAGCAGCCAAGGGGGGTCTAGCACAGATACGCAGTATTTT. This gives the protein CASSQGGSSTDTQYF.

The chain employs TRBV6-7 and TRBJ1-4; unclear D gene. TRBV6-7 is labeled an ORF, and its function is uncertain. The CDR3 is 19 amino acids. V was trimmed by 0 bases and J by 5 bases, leaving 22 bases between them. The DNA of the CDR3 is TGTGCCAGCAGTTACTCTCATCGTGGGTTAATTGAGGGAAATGAAAAACTGTTTTTT. Translated, it gives CASSYSHRGLIEGNEKLFF.

The chain carries TRBV4-2 and TRBJ2-7; D not certain. There are 14 residues in the CDR3. The V end lost 0 bases, the J end lost 6 bases, and 12 bases lay between the germline ends. CDR1 and CDR2 from the germline V gene are LGHNA and YNFKEQ. The CDR3 loop reads CASSQDLRGIEQYF. In nucleotides, the CDR3 is TGTGCCAGCAGCCAAGATTTAAGAGGCATCGAGCAGTACTTC.

CDR3 loop: CASSTRTAEGKAFF. The CDR3 nucleotides read TGTGCCAGCAGTACCCGGACCGCTGAGGGGAAAGCTTTCTTT. The chain has TRBV27 and TRBJ1-1; D might be TRBD1 (5 bases). Trimming left V 5 bases short and J 9 bases short, with 19 bases between. Germline loops: CDR1 MNHEY, CDR2 SMNVEV (reference sequence). The CDR3 covers 14 residues.

This clone has just one count. The chain is built from TRBV29-1 and TRBJ2-3, with D possibly TRBD1 on 6 matching bases. V shed 5 bases and J shed 2 bases, with 11 bases lying between them. The CDR3 consists of 13 residues. Germline CDR1 SQVTM, CDR2 ANQGSEA. CDR3 sequence reads: CSVRQDPTDTQYF. The CDR3 DNA follows: TGCAGCGTTCGACAGGACCCCACAGATACGCAGTATTTT.

This clone appeared a few times. The V and J genes are TRBV2 and TRBJ1-1, with 9 nucleotides matching TRBD1. The CDR3 loop spans 14 amino acids. V was clipped by 7 bases and J by 0 bases; unmatched bases: 3. Looked up from germline, CDR1 is SNHLY and CDR2 is FYNNEI. The CDR3 DNA follows: TGTGCCAGCACCGGGACAGGGATGAACACTGAAGCTTTCTTT. Translating it yields CASTGTGMNTEAFF. The full variable domain, its missing parts supplied by reference TRBV2 and TRBJ1-1, is EPEVTQTPSHQVTQMGQEVILRCVPISNHLYFYWYRQILGQKVEFLVSFYNNEISEKSEIFDDQFSVERPDGSNFTLKIRSTKLEDSAMYFCASTGTGMNTEAFFGQGTRLTVV.

This clone showed up just a few times. The rearrangement links TRBV30 to TRBJ1-3; D unresolved. The CDR3 has 17 amino acids. V was pared by 0 bases and J by 0 bases, with 15 bases between. Germline CDR1 and CDR2: GTSNPN and SVGIG (reference sequence). The CDR3 coding sequence is TGTGCCTGGAGTGTCGGAGAGAGGCCTACCTCTGGAAACACCATATATTTT. This codes for CAWSVGERPTSGNTIYF.

Only one count was recorded for this clone. The chain's CDR3 is CASSPWTGEANEKLFF. The CDR3 nucleotides read TGTGCCAGCTCACCATGGACAGGGGAGGCTAATGAAAAACTGTTTTTT. The chain couples TRBV18 to TRBJ1-4; the match to TRBD1 covers 9 bases. CDR1 is KGHSH and CDR2 is LQKENI in the germline V gene. CDR3 length: 16 residues. V trimming: 2 bases; J trimming: 3 bases; junction bases outside the gene matches: 4. Complete variable domain (other parts from reference TRBV18 and TRBJ1-4): NAGVMQNPRHLVRRRGQEARLRCSPMKGHSHVYWYRQLPEEGLKFMVYLQKENIIDESGMPKERFSAEFPKEGPSILRIQQVVRGDSAAYFCASSPWTGEANEKLFFGSGTQLSVL.

The CDR3 DNA sequence: TGTGCCAGCAGTCTACAGGGGGCGCGTGGCTATGGCTACACCTTC. Its protein product is CASSLQGARGYGYTF. V usage is TRBV27 and J usage is TRBJ1-2; TRBD1 agrees at 9 bases. The length of the CDR3 is 15 residues. Per the germline V gene, CDR1 is MNHEY and CDR2 is SMNVEV (reference sequence). J was trimmed by 4 bases and V by 5 bases; bases with no gene match: 8.